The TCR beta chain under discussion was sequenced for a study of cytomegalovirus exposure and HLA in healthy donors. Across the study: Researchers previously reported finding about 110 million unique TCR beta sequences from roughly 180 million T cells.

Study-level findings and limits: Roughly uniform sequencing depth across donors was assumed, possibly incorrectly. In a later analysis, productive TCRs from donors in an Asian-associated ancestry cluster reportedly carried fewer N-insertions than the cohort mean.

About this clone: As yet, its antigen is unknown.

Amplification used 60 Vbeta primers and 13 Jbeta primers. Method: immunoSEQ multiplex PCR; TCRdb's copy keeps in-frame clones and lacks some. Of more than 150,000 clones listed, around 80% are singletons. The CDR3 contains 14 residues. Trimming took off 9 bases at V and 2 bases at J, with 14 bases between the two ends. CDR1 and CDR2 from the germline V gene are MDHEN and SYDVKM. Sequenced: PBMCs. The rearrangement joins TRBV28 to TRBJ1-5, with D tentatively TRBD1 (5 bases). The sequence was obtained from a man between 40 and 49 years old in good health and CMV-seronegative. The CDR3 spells CASSGLRGNQPQHF. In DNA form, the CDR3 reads TGTGCCAGTTCAGGGTTACGGGGCAATCAGCCCCAGCATTTT.